This TCR beta chain was documented in a study of blood T cells in healthy people across ages (dated by TCRdb to between 2014 and 2016). Context from the whole study: In model experiments, template switching captured roughly one uniquely barcoded TCR beta cDNA molecule for every two T cells. Age-related changes in TCR beta repertoire diversity were measured in the study by deep sequencing normalized with unique cDNA molecular identifiers. Donors were grouped into four age groups: young (average about 15 years), middle-aged (under 40), aged (around 66) and long-lived (around 80). To avoid experimental bias, donors of different ages were distributed randomly across sequencing lanes. For two donors (one aged 18 to 29 and one aged 80 or older), the study analyzed two additional independent replicas of 1 million unique cDNA reads from the same blood draw.

To note about this clonotype: The clone's antigen remains unknown. No much larger clone exists at a distance of one base, and base qualities are not known.

Library construction relied on 5' RACE. Sequenced on an Illumina HiSeq 2500. A second PCR of 7 to 11 cycles was performed with a sample-barcoded 5' primer and a J-beta primer mix. A unique molecular identifier was introduced onto each TCR beta cDNA molecule by a template-switch 5' adaptor carrying 12 random nucleotides. Each sample yielded at least 3 million CDR3-containing paired-end reads. First-strand cDNA synthesis was performed from all RNA using the Mint cDNA synthesis kit, with priming by a TRBC-specific oligonucleotide. All cDNA was treated with uracil-DNA glycosylase and then went through a first 18-cycle PCR with the universal primers M1SS and BC2_uni_R. On the study's bioinformatics: Each sample was normalized by randomly selecting 1 million high-quality reads, each carrying a distinct molecular identifier. Instead of being binned into consensus sequences, reads that shared molecular identifiers were thrown out. MiTCR, with a Q25 quality threshold and the strictest error-elimination algorithm, was used for CDR3 identification, clonotype clustering and error correction. A nonparametric unseen species model with Euler transformation was used to estimate lower-bound total TCR beta diversity. TCRdb took the public reads, trimmed them with fastp at Q25, ran MiXCR for clone calling and kept in-frame beta chains. Every entry covers one CDR3 protein and lists the most common genes and DNA from its rows. The authors' filters were not applied to this entry. Recorded for this sample are about 1.7 million distinct CDR3 sequences; about 28% of them occurred a single time. The ten top clones hold approximately 7.7% of the sample.

Spanning cysteine to phenylalanine, the CDR3 consists of 14 amino acids. The only DNA kept is the CDR3, 42 bases in frame from the first base. The junction carries 13 bases between V and J, which are trimmed by 4 bases and 6 bases respectively. Broader findings and caveats from the paper: The CMV infection status of donors was not known, potentially confounding age-related changes in expanded clonotypes. The percentage of naive T cells measured by flow cytometry correlated strongly with observed TCR beta diversity. Observed TCR beta diversity per million T cells fell roughly linearly with age, and a significant reduction was already apparent by age roughly 40. Since profiling was done on bulk unsorted PBMCs, naive and antigen-experienced compartments could not be conclusively compared. Compared with the aged group, the long-lived group had more naive CD4+ T cells, fewer expanded clones and increased TCR diversity, a pattern suggesting age selection. Estimates of total diversity based on one million sequenced T cells were considered lower bounds and underestimates.

The approximately 39 donors, aged roughly 6 to 90 years, were systemically healthy Caucasian individuals from Russia. Approximately 9.3 milliliters of peripheral blood were collected from each donor into EDTA-treated Vacutainer tubes. Ficoll-Paque density-gradient centrifugation was used to isolate PBMCs, with at least 6 million per sample. Trizol reagent was used to extract total RNA from the PBMCs, yielding at least 5.5 micrograms per sample. For every donor, flow cytometry on a PBMC aliquot measured the percentage of naive CD45RAhigh/CD27high T cells. The chain links TRBV12-3 or TRBV12-4 with TRBJ1-5; the D gene is perhaps TRBD1, on 6 matching bases. Sequencing was carried out using blood. This TCR came from a woman aged 25 to 39 in good health. Read as DNA, the sequence is TGTGCCAGCAGTTCCTGGGGGCTTGGTCAGCCCCAGCATTTT. The translation is CASSSWGLGQPQHF.